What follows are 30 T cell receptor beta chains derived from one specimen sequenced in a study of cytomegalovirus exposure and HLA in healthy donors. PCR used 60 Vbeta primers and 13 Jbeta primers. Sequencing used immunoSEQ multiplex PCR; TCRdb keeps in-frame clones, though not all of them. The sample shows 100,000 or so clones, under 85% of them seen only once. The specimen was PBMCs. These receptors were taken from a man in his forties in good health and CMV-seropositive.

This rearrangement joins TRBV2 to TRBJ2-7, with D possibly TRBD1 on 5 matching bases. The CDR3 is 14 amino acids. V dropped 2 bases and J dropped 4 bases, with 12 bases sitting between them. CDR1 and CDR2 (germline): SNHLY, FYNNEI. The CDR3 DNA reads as TGTGCCAGCAGTGAATTGGGGCGCCTTTACGAGCAGTACTTC. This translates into CASSELGRLYEQYF.

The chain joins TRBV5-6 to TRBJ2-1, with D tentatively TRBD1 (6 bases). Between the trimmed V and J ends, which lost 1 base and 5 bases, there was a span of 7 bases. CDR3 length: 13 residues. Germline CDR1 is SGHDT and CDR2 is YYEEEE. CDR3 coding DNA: TGTGCCAGCAGCTTGCCAGGGGACAATGAGCAGTTCTTC. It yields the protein CASSLPGDNEQFF.

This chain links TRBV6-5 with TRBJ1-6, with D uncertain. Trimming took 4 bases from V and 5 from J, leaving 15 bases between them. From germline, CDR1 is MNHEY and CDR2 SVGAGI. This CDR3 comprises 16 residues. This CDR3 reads CASSFRLAGDNSPLHF. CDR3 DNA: TGTGCCAGCAGTTTCCGGTTAGCCGGGGATAATTCACCCCTCCACTTT.

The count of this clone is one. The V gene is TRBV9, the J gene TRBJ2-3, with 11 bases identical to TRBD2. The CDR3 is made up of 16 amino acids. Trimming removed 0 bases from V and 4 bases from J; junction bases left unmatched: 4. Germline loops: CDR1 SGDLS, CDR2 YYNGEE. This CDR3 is CASSVVAGGRADTQYF. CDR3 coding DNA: TGTGCCAGCAGCGTAGTAGCGGGGGGGCGGGCAGATACGCAGTATTTT.

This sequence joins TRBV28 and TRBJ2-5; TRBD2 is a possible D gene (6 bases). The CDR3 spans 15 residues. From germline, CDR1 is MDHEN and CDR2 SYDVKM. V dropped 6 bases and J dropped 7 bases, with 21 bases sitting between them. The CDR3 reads CASRYPGVVGGTQYF. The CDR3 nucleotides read TGTGCCAGCAGATACCCTGGGGTGGTGGGGGGGACCCAGTACTTC.

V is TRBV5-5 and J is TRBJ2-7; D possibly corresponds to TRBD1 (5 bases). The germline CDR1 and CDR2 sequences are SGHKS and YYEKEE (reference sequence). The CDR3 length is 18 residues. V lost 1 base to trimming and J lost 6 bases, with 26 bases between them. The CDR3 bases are TGTGCCAGCAGCTTGCTTAGTCGGAAGACAGACCGCTCTATCGAGCAGTACTTC. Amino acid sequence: CASSLLSRKTDRSIEQYF.

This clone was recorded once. CDR3: CASSSSGTGTSPLHF. CDR3 in DNA: TGCGCCAGCAGCTCCTCCGGGACAGGGACTTCACCCCTCCACTTT. The chain carries TRBV5-1 and TRBJ1-6; TRBD1 matches 9 bases. Trimming removed 3 bases from V and 9 bases from J; junction bases left unmatched: 7. CDR3 length: 15 residues. The germline gives CDR1 SGHRS, CDR2 YFSETQ.

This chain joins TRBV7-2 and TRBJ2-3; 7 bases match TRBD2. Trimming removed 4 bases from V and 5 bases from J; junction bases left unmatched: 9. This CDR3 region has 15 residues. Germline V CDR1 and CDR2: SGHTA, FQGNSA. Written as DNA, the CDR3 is TGTGCCAGCAGCTCGCCCCTAGCGGTTGGAGATACGCAGTATTTT. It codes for CASSSPLAVGDTQYF. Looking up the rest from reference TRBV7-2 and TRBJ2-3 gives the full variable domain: GAGVSQSPSNKVTEKGKDVELRCDPISGHTALYWYRQSLGQGLEFLIYFQGNSAPDKSGLPSDRFSAERTGGSVSTLTIQRTQQEDSAVYLCASSSPLAVGDTQYFGPGTRLTVL.

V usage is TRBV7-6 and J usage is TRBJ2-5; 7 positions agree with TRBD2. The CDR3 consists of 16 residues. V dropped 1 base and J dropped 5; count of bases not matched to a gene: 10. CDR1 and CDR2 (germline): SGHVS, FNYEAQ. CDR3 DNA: TGTGCCAGCAGCTTAGGTCCCAGCGGGGCCGGGGAGACCCAGTACTTC. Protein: CASSLGPSGAGETQYF.

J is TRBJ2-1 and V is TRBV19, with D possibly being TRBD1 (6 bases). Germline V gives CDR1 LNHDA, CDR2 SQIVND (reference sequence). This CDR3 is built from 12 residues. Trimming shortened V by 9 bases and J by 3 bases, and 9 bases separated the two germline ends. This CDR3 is CASTGHYNEQFF. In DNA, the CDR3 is TGTGCCAGCACAGGGCACTACAATGAGCAGTTCTTC.

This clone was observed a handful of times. Here the CDR3 DNA reads TGTGCCGCTACCGTGGGGGGACTAGCGGGCCCCCAAAATTACGAGCAGTACTTC. It yields the protein CAATVGGLAGPQNYEQYF. The chain links TRBV28 to TRBJ2-5; 12 bases match TRBD2. The J call may be mistaken, given a closer DNA end match to TRBJ2-7. This CDR3 comprises 18 residues. CDR1 and CDR2 (germline): MDHEN, SYDVKM.

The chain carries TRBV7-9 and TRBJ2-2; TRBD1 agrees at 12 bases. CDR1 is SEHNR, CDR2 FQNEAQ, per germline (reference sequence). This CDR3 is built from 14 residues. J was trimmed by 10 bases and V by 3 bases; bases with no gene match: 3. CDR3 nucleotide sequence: TGTGCCAGCAGCTTGGGGACAGGGGGCGCGGAGCTGTTTTTT. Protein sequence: CASSLGTGGAELFF.

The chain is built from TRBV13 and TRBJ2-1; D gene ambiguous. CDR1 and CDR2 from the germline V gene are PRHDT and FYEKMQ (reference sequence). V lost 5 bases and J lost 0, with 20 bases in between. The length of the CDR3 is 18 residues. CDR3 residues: CASSKPLDSPSSYNEQFF. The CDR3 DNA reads TGTGCCAGCAGCAAGCCACTGGATAGCCCTAGCTCCTACAATGAGCAGTTCTTC.

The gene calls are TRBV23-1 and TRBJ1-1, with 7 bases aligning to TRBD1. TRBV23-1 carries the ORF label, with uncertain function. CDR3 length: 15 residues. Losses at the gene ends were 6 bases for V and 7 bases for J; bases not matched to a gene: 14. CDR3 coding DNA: TGCGCCAGCAGATCCCACGACAGGGACGGCTATGAAGCTTTCTTT. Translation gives CASRSHDRDGYEAFF.

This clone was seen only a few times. CDR3 sequence reads: CASSVGTGNYGYTF. CDR3 sequence (DNA): TGTGCCAGCAGTGTCGGGACAGGGAACTATGGCTACACCTTC. The genes are TRBV6-1 and TRBJ1-2; 9 bases agree with TRBD1. The CDR3 has 14 amino acids. Germline assignment: CDR1 MNHNS and CDR2 SASEGT. V gave up 4 bases and J gave up 2 bases; unmatched junction bases: 2.

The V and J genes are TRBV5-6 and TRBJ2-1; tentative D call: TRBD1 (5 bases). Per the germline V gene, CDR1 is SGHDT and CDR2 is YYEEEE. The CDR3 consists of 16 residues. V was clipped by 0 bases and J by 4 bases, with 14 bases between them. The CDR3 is CASSLDQGRTYNEQFF. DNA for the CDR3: TGTGCCAGCAGCTTGGATCAGGGCCGAACTTACAATGAGCAGTTCTTC.

CDR3 nucleotide sequence: TGTGCCAGCAGCGTAGGGGGAGGGACCGTTGACTACAATGAGCAGTTCTTC. Its protein is CASSVGGGTVDYNEQFF. The chain couples TRBV9 to TRBJ2-1; TRBD2 matches at 7 bases. The CDR3 runs 17 residues. V was pared by 0 bases and J by 3 bases, with 9 bases of the junction left unmatched. Germline V gene data show CDR1 as SGDLS and CDR2 as YYNGEE.

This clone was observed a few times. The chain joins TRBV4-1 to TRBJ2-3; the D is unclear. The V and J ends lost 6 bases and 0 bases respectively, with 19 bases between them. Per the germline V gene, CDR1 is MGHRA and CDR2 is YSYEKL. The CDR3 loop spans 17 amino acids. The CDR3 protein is CASRGSPFAGSTDTQYF. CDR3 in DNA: TGCGCCAGCAGAGGATCCCCTTTCGCAGGCAGCACAGATACGCAGTATTTT.

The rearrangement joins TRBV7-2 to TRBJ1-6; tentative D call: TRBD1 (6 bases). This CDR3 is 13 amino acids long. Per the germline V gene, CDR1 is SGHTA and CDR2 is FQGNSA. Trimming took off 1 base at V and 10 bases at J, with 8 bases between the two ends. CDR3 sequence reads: CASSLDRESPLHF. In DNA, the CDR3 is TGTGCCAGCAGCTTAGACAGGGAATCACCCCTCCACTTT. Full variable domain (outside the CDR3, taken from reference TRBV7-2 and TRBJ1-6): GAGVSQSPSNKVTEKGKDVELRCDPISGHTALYWYRQSLGQGLEFLIYFQGNSAPDKSGLPSDRFSAERTGGSVSTLTIQRTQQEDSAVYLCASSLDRESPLHFGNGTRLTVT.

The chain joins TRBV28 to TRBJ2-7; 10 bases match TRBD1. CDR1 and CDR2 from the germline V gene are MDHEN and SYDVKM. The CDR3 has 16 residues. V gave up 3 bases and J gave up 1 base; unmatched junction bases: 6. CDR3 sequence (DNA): TGTGCCAGCAGTTTTACCGGGACAGGGGAATCCTACGAGCAGTACTTC. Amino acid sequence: CASSFTGTGESYEQYF.

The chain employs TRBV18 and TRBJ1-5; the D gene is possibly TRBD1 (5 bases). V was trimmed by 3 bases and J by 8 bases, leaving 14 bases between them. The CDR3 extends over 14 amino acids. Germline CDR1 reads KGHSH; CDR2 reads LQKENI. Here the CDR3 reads CASSPDIGKEPQHF. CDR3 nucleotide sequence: TGTGCCAGCTCACCGGACATAGGGAAGGAGCCCCAGCATTTT.

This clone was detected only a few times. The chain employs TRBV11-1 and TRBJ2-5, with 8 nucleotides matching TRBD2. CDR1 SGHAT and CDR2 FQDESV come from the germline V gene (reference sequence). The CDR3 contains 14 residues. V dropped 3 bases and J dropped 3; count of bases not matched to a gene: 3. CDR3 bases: TGTGCCAGCAGCTTCGGGGGGGCTGAAGAGACCCAGTACTTC. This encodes CASSFGGAEETQYF.

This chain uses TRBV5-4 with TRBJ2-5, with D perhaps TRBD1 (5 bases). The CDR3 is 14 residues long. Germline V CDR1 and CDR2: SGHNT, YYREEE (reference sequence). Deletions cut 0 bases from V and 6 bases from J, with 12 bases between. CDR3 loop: CASSLEAGMKTQYF. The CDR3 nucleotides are TGTGCCAGCAGCTTGGAGGCAGGGATGAAGACCCAGTACTTC.

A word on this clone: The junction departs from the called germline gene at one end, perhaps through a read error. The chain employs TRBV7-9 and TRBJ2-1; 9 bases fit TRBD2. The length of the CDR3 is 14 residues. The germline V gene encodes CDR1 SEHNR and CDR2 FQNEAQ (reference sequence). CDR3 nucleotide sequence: TGTTCCAGCAGCTTAGTTGGTAGCGGGGGTAAGCAGTTCTTC. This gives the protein CSSSLVGSGGKQFF.

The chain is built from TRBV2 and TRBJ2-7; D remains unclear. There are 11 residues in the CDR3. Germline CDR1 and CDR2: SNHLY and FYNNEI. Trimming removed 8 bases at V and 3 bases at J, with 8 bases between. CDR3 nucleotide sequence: TGTGCCAGCTTAACAGACTACGAGCAGTACTTC. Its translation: CASLTDYEQYF.

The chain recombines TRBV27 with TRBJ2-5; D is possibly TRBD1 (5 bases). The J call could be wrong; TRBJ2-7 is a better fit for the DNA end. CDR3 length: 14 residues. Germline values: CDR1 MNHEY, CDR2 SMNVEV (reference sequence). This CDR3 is CASSLSSQGYEQYF. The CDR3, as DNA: TGTGCCAGCAGTTTATCTAGCCAGGGCTACGAGCAGTACTTC.

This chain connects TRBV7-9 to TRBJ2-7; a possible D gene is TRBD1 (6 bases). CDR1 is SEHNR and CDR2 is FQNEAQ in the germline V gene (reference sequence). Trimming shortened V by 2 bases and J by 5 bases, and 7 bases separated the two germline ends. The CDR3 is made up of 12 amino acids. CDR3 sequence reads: CASSLQGHEQYF. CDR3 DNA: TGTGCCAGCAGCTTACAGGGGCACGAGCAGTACTTC.

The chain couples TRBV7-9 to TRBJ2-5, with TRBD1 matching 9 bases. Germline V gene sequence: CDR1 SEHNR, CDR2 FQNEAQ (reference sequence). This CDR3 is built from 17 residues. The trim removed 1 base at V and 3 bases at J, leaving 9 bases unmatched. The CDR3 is CASSLDVQGAEEETQYF. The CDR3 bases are TGTGCCAGCAGCTTAGACGTACAGGGGGCCGAGGAAGAGACCCAGTACTTC. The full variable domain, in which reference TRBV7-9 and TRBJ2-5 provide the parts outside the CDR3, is DTGVSQNPRHKITKRGQNVTFRCDPISEHNRLYWYRQTLGQGPEFLTYFQNEAQLEKSRLLSDRFSAERPKGSFSTLEIQRTEQGDSAMYLCASSLDVQGAEEETQYFGPGTRLLVL.

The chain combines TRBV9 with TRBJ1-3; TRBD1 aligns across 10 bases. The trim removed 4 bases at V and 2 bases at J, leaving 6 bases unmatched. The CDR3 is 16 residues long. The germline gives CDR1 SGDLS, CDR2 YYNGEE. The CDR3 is CASSPRQGAAGNTIYF. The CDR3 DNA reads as TGTGCCAGCAGCCCTAGACAGGGGGCAGCTGGAAACACCATATATTTT.

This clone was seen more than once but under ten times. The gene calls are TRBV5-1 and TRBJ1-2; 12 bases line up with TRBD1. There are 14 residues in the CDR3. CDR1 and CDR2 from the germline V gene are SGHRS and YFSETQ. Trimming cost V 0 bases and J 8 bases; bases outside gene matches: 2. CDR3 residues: CASSLGDRGQGYTF. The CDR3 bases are TGCGCCAGCAGCTTGGGGGACAGGGGGCAAGGCTACACCTTC. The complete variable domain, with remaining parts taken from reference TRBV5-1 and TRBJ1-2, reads KAGVTQTPRYLIKTRGQQVTLSCSPISGHRSVSWYQQTPGQGLQFLFEYFSETQRNKGNFPGRFSGRQFSNSRSEMNVSTLELGDSALYLCASSLGDRGQGYTFGSGTRLTVV.